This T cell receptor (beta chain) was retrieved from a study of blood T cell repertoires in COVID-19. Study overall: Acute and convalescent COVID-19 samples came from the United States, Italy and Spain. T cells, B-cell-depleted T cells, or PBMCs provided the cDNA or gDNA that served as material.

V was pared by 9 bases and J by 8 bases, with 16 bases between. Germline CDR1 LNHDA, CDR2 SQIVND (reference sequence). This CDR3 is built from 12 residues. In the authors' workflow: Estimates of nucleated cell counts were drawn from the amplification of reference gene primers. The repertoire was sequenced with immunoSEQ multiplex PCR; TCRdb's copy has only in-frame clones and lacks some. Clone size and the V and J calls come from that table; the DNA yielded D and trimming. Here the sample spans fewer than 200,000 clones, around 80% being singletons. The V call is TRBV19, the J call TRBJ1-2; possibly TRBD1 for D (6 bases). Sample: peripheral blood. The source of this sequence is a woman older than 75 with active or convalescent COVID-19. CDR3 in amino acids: CASRRGAGGYTF. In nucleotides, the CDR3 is TGTGCCAGCCGCCGGGGGGCAGGAGGCTACACCTTC. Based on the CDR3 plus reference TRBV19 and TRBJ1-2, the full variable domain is DGGITQSPKYLFRKEGQNVTLSCEQNLNHDAMYWYRQDPGQGLRLIYYSQIVNDFQKGDIAEGYSVSREKKESFPLTVTSAQKNPTAFYLCASRRGAGGYTFGSGTRLTVV.